This is a list of T cell receptor beta chains from one sample in a study of blood T cell repertoires in COVID-19. The protocol was immunoSEQ multiplex PCR, while the TCRdb copy is restricted to in-frame clones and leaves out a portion. The table has some 300,000 clones, 70% to 90% seen once. Source material: peripheral blood. These receptors all stem from a woman between 50 and 59 years old with COVID-19, enrolled during active disease. Both conserved end residues are part of each CDR3. Each record gives: clone size, CDR3 length, V gene, J gene, D gene, CDR3 protein, CDR3 DNA. A D gene is named only where the DNA matches it firmly. The size of a clone is reported for some rows only, either as once, few or many, or as a class for expanded clones.

clone_size: .; cdr3_length: 17; v_call: TRBV13; j_call: TRBJ2-2; d_call: .; cdr3_aa: CASSEPAGVMGTGELFF; cdr3_nt: TGTGCCAGCAGCGAGCCGGCGGGCGTTATGGGAACCGGGGAGCTGTTTTTT
clone_size: .; cdr3_length: 12; v_call: TRBV5-6; j_call: TRBJ1-5; d_call: .; cdr3_aa: CASSHRNQPQHF; cdr3_nt: TGTGCCAGCAGCCATAGAAATCAGCCCCAGCATTTT
clone_size: .; cdr3_length: 14; v_call: TRBV4-3; j_call: TRBJ1-1; d_call: .; cdr3_aa: CASRLQTGDTEAFF; cdr3_nt: TGCGCCAGCAGACTACAGACGGGGGACACTGAAGCTTTCTTT
clone_size: .; cdr3_length: 14; v_call: TRBV2; j_call: TRBJ2-7; d_call: .; cdr3_aa: CASRRRGGGYEQYF; cdr3_nt: TGTGCCAGCAGGAGAAGGGGGGGCGGCTACGAGCAGTACTTC
clone_size: .; cdr3_length: 14; v_call: TRBV27; j_call: TRBJ2-3; d_call: .; cdr3_aa: CASSLSEGADTQYF; cdr3_nt: TGTGCCAGCAGTTTATCGGAGGGCGCAGATACGCAGTATTTT
clone_size: .; cdr3_length: 13; v_call: TRBV2; j_call: TRBJ2-1; d_call: TRBD2; cdr3_aa: CASVGLAKNEQFF; cdr3_nt: TGTGCCAGCGTGGGACTAGCTAAAAATGAGCAGTTCTTC
clone_size: .; cdr3_length: 19; v_call: TRBV7-6; j_call: TRBJ2-2; d_call: .; cdr3_aa: CASSSQGGRRFLRTGELFF; cdr3_nt: TGTGCCAGCAGCTCCCAAGGAGGCCGCCGGTTTTTGCGCACCGGGGAGCTGTTTTTT
clone_size: .; cdr3_length: 15; v_call: TRBV23-1; j_call: TRBJ2-1; d_call: TRBD2; cdr3_aa: CASSLPSGGTNEQFF; cdr3_nt: TGCGCCAGCAGTCTACCTAGCGGGGGGACCAATGAGCAGTTCTTC
clone_size: .; cdr3_length: 18; v_call: TRBV1; j_call: TRBJ1-5; d_call: .; cdr3_aa: CTSSHEEWVTGQDQPQHF; cdr3_nt: TGCACCAGCAGCCATGAGGAATGGGTGACAGGGCAAGATCAGCCCCAGCATTTT
clone_size: .; cdr3_length: 16; v_call: TRBV7-3; j_call: TRBJ2-5; d_call: TRBD2; cdr3_aa: CASSLNPGLAGETQYF; cdr3_nt: TGTGCCAGCAGCTTGAACCCGGGACTAGCGGGTGAGACCCAGTACTTC
clone_size: .; cdr3_length: 14; v_call: TRBV6-5; j_call: TRBJ1-2; d_call: .; cdr3_aa: CASRQGFGNYGYTF; cdr3_nt: TGTGCCAGCAGACAGGGTTTCGGCAACTATGGCTACACCTTC
clone_size: once; cdr3_length: 16; v_call: TRBV18; j_call: TRBJ2-5; d_call: TRBD1; cdr3_aa: CASARDRGLWQETQYF; cdr3_nt: TGTGCCAGCGCCCGGGACAGGGGGCTCTGGCAAGAGACCCAGTACTTC
clone_size: .; cdr3_length: 15; v_call: TRBV5-1; j_call: TRBJ2-7; d_call: TRBD2; cdr3_aa: CASTPGVAGNYEQYF; cdr3_nt: TGCGCCAGCACCCCCGGGGTAGCGGGAAACTACGAGCAGTACTTC
clone_size: once; cdr3_length: 18; v_call: TRBV3-1/TRBV3-2; j_call: TRBJ2-7; d_call: TRBD2; cdr3_aa: CASSQSDPGLAPWYEQYF; cdr3_nt: TGTGCCAGCAGCCAGAGCGATCCGGGACTAGCCCCTTGGTACGAGCAGTACTTC
clone_size: .; cdr3_length: 17; v_call: TRBV6-2/TRBV6-3; j_call: TRBJ2-7; d_call: .; cdr3_aa: CASSYTTAIGQRYEQYF; cdr3_nt: TGTGCCAGCAGTTATACCACCGCAATAGGACAGCGATACGAGCAGTACTTC
clone_size: few; cdr3_length: 14; v_call: TRBV5-4; j_call: TRBJ2-5; d_call: TRBD1; cdr3_aa: CASLVQGAPETQYF; cdr3_nt: TGTGCCAGCTTGGTACAGGGGGCGCCAGAGACCCAGTACTTC
clone_size: .; cdr3_length: 12; v_call: TRBV6-2/TRBV6-3; j_call: TRBJ2-1; d_call: .; cdr3_aa: CASSYRREAKFF; cdr3_nt: TGTGCCAGCAGTTACAGGAGGGAGGCGAAGTTCTTC
clone_size: .; cdr3_length: 18; v_call: TRBV6-1; j_call: TRBJ1-5; d_call: TRBD1; cdr3_aa: CASSAVLRGPAGNQPQHF; cdr3_nt: TGTGCCAGCAGTGCCGTACTTAGGGGGCCGGCCGGCAATCAGCCCCAGCATTTT
clone_size: .; cdr3_length: 16; v_call: TRBV5-4; j_call: TRBJ2-3; d_call: TRBD1; cdr3_aa: CASSPRQGSGTDTQYF; cdr3_nt: TGTGCCAGCAGCCCCCGACAGGGGAGCGGCACAGATACGCAGTATTTT
clone_size: .; cdr3_length: 13; v_call: TRBV12-3/TRBV12-4; j_call: TRBJ1-2; d_call: .; cdr3_aa: CASSLRGGLGYTF; cdr3_nt: TGTGCCAGCAGTTTACGTGGAGGCTTAGGCTACACCTTC
clone_size: .; cdr3_length: 11; v_call: TRBV6-5; j_call: TRBJ2-5; d_call: .; cdr3_aa: CASSTRETQYF; cdr3_nt: TGTGCCAGCTCCACGAGAGAGACCCAGTACTTC
clone_size: .; cdr3_length: 17; v_call: TRBV5-6; j_call: TRBJ2-5; d_call: TRBD1; cdr3_aa: CASSDPLGTGEQETQYF; cdr3_nt: TGTGCCAGCAGTGATCCGCTGGGGACAGGGGAACAAGAGACCCAGTACTTC
clone_size: .; cdr3_length: 16; v_call: TRBV5-6; j_call: TRBJ2-1; d_call: TRBD2; cdr3_aa: CASSSPRGGRFDEQFF; cdr3_nt: TGTGCCAGCAGCTCGCCCCGTGGCGGGAGGTTCGATGAGCAGTTCTTC
clone_size: .; cdr3_length: 18; v_call: TRBV7-9; j_call: TRBJ2-4; d_call: .; cdr3_aa: CASSLILATGLAKNIQYF; cdr3_nt: TGTGCCAGCAGCTTAATCTTAGCGACAGGTCTAGCCAAAAACATTCAGTACTTC
clone_size: .; cdr3_length: 13; v_call: TRBV12-3/TRBV12-4; j_call: TRBJ2-4; d_call: TRBD2; cdr3_aa: CASRRAGGDIQYF; cdr3_nt: TGTGCCAGCAGAAGAGCGGGAGGTGACATTCAGTACTTC
clone_size: .; cdr3_length: 15; v_call: TRBV14; j_call: TRBJ2-1; d_call: .; cdr3_aa: CASSLTAAAGSEQFF; cdr3_nt: TGTGCCAGCAGCCTTACTGCCGCTGCGGGCAGCGAGCAGTTCTTC
clone_size: .; cdr3_length: 18; v_call: TRBV2; j_call: TRBJ2-6; d_call: TRBD1; cdr3_aa: CASSLRGQGSSGANVLTF; cdr3_nt: TGTGCCAGCAGTTTGAGGGGACAGGGGTCCTCTGGGGCCAACGTCCTGACTTTC
clone_size: .; cdr3_length: 13; v_call: TRBV10-1; j_call: TRBJ1-1; d_call: TRBD1; cdr3_aa: CASRDRINTEAFF; cdr3_nt: TGCGCCAGCAGGGACAGGATAAACACTGAAGCTTTCTTT
clone_size: .; cdr3_length: 14; v_call: TRBV29-1; j_call: TRBJ2-7; d_call: TRBD1; cdr3_aa: CSVAPGGSSYEQYF; cdr3_nt: TGCAGCGTTGCACCAGGGGGTAGCTCCTACGAGCAGTACTTC
clone_size: few; cdr3_length: 13; v_call: TRBV29-1; j_call: TRBJ2-3; d_call: TRBD1; cdr3_aa: CSIRTGGTDTQYF; cdr3_nt: TGCAGCATTAGGACAGGAGGCACAGATACGCAGTATTTT